The source of this TCR beta chain is a study of blood T cells in healthy people across ages. Broader study findings: Diversity was higher, and naive CD4+ cells more numerous, in long-lived donors than in aged donors. Lack of knowledge of donor CMV status possibly confounded expanded clonotype changes.

The second PCR ran about 6 to 12 cycles with a sample-barcoded 5' primer and J-beta primers. A single record per CDR3 protein comes from TCRdb applying MiXCR to the 5' RACE reads. The sample contains 1,800,000 or so distinct CDR3 sequences, roughly two fifths of which appear only once. From germline, CDR1 is SGHTA and CDR2 FQGTGA. The CDR3 spans 16 residues. V gave up 5 bases and J gave up 0 bases, with 14 bases separating them. As to this clonotype: Antigen: not known.

Sequencing was performed on blood. The receptor's source is a human donor in good health. This chain uses TRBV7-3 with TRBJ2-1; D remains unclear. Here the CDR3 DNA reads TGTGCCAGCAGCCGAGCCCCCGTGAGCTCCTACAATGAGCAGTTCTTC. This translates into CASSRAPVSSYNEQFF.